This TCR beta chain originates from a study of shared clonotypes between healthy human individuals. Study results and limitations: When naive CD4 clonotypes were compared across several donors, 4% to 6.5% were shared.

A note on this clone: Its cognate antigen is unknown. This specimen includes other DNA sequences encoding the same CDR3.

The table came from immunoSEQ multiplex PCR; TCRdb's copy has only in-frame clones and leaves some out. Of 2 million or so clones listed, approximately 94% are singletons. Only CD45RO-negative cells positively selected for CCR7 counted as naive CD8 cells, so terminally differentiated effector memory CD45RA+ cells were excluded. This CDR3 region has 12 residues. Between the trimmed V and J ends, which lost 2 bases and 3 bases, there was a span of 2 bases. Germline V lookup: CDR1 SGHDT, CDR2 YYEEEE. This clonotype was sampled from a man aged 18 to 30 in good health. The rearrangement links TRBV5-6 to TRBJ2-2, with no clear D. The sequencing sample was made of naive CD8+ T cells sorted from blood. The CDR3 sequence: CASSLYTGELFF. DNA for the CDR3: TGTGCCAGCAGCTTATACACCGGGGAGCTGTTTTTT.